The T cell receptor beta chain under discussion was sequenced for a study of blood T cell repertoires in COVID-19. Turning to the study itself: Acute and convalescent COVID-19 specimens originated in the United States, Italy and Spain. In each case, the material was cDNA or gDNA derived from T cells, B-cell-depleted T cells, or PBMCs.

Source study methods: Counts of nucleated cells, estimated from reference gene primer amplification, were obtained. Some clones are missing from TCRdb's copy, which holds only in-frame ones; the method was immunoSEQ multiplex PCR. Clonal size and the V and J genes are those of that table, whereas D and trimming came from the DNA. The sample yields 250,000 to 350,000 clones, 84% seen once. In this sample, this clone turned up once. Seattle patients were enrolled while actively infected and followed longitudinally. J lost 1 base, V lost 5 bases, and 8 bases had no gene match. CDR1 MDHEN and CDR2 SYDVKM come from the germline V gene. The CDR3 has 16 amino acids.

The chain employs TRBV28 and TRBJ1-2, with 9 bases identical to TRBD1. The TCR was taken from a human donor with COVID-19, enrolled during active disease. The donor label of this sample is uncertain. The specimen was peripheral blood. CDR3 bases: TGTGCCAGCAGTACCCGAGGACAGGGGAGTAACTATGGCTACACCTTC. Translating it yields CASSTRGQGSNYGYTF.